This TCR beta chain comes out of a study of blood T cells in healthy people across ages. Findings and limits, study-wide: It was the long-lived donors that had more naive CD4+ cells and higher diversity than aged donors.

This clonotype was recorded only once. Its antigen is not known. V was trimmed by 0 bases and J by 2 bases, leaving 15 bases between them. This CDR3 comprises 17 residues. CDR1 is MNHNY, CDR2 SVGAGI, per germline (reference sequence). It was with a sample-barcoded 5' primer and a J-beta primer mix that a second PCR of roughly 6 to 12 cycles was run. Tags on each cDNA molecule came from a template-switch adaptor with 12 random nucleotides. A single record per CDR3 protein comes from TCRdb applying MiXCR to the 5' RACE reads. The sample has about 900,000 distinct CDR3 sequences, less than 80% seen once; the top ten hold 25% to 35%. The donors, all healthy, were Caucasians living in Russia, aged about 6 to 90. Every donor provided approximately 10 milliliters of peripheral blood.

Sample: blood. The receptor was derived from a young man in good health. The J gene is TRBJ2-3, the V gene TRBV6-6, with D possibly being TRBD2 (5 bases). The CDR3 DNA sequence: TGTGCCAGCAGTTACTCGCCGGGATATCATACCACAGATACGCAGTATTTT. Translated, it gives CASSYSPGYHTTDTQYF.